The 11 T cell receptor beta chains below all came from one sample that was sequenced in a study of molecular identifiers for immune sequencing clone quantification. Each CDR3 protein gets one entry after TCRdb re-called the PCR reads with MiXCR. The table shows about 300,000 distinct CDR3 sequences, with roughly a fifth occurring only once. Specimen: naive CD8+ T cells from blood, with Jurkat cell RNA spiked in. The subset here: FACS-sorted CD8+CD4-CCR7+CD45RA+ naive T cells. All receptors derive from a human donor in good health. Some libraries in this study had Jurkat cell RNA spiked in.

This clonotype was counted a few times. The chain couples TRBV6-2 or TRBV6-3 to TRBJ2-7; TRBD1 or TRBD2 may be the D gene (5 bases each). V lost 8 bases and J 1 base, leaving 9 bases between the germline ends. Germline lookup yields CDR1 MNHEY and CDR2 SVGEGT. This CDR3 contains 12 residues. The DNA of the CDR3 is TGTGCCAGCGGGACGGAATCCTACGAGCAGTACTTC. Translation gives CASGTESYEQYF.

This clonotype was detected many times. The chain is built from TRBV9 and TRBJ1-4, with D unclear. This CDR3 is built from 14 residues. Germline CDR1 and CDR2: SGDLS and YYNGEE. Trimming removed 3 bases from V and 4 bases from J, with 10 bases in between. The CDR3 region has the DNA TGTGCCAGCAGCGAATCCTCCGGTAATGAAAAACTGTTTTTT. Translation gives CASSESSGNEKLFF.

V gene TRBV6-2 or TRBV6-3 combines with J gene TRBJ1-1; TRBD1 matches at 7 bases. Germline CDR1 and CDR2: MNHEY and SVGEGT. Germline trimming cut 9 bases from V and 0 bases from J; bases unmatched to any gene: 7. This CDR3 region has 14 residues. The CDR3 here is CASMRDRMNTEAFF. CDR3 DNA sequence: TGTGCCAGTATGCGGGACAGAATGAACACTGAAGCTTTCTTT.

This clonotype was seen a handful of times. This chain links TRBV6-2 or TRBV6-3 with TRBJ2-5; D is uncertain. From germline, CDR1 is MNHEY and CDR2 SVGEGT. V lost 7 bases and J lost 2, with 11 bases in between. This CDR3 has 13 amino acids. CDR3 amino acids: CASTPEVQETQYF. The CDR3 DNA follows: TGTGCCAGCACCCCAGAAGTACAAGAGACCCAGTACTTC.

With respect to this clonotype: A much larger clone is a single base away; this may be a read error. This chain uses TRBV28 with TRBJ2-3; 8 bases align to TRBD1. Germline V CDR1 and CDR2: MDHEN, SYDVKM. This CDR3 region has 14 residues. Here the CDR3 DNA reads TGTGCCAGCATTTCGGGGACAGGCACAGGTACGCAGTATTTT. Translation gives CASISGTGTGTQYF.

This clonotype has ten or more counts. The DNA for the CDR3 is TGCAGCGCCATTAGCGGGAACACAGATACGCAGTATTTT. This encodes CSAISGNTDTQYF. The V and J genes are TRBV29-1 and TRBJ2-3; 8 positions match TRBD2. This CDR3 spans 13 amino acids. V lost 7 bases, J lost 2 bases, and 5 bases stayed unmatched. Germline CDR1 SQVTM, CDR2 ANQGSEA.

This clonotype was counted a few times. This sequence joins TRBV20-1 and TRBJ2-5; D might be TRBD2 (6 bases). Germline CDR1 is DFQATT and CDR2 is SNEGSKA (reference sequence). The CDR3 sequence is 13 residues long. V gave up 3 bases and J gave up 5 bases, with 13 bases separating them. The CDR3 region is CSARPSVFETQYF. The CDR3 DNA sequence: TGCAGTGCTAGGCCTAGCGTGTTCGAGACCCAGTACTTC.

The CDR3 DNA reads TGCGCCAGCAGCCATTACGCCGGCAAGTGGGACACCGGGGAGCTGTTTTTT. Amino acid sequence: CASSHYAGKWDTGELFF. The V and J genes are TRBV4-1 and TRBJ2-2, with D unclear. CDR3 size: 17 residues. Germline V gene data show CDR1 as MGHRA and CDR2 as YSYEKL. Trimming removed 3 bases from V and 3 bases from J, with 17 bases in between.

In regard to this clonotype: The junction shows a germline mismatch at one end, possibly a read error. The chain couples TRBV19 to TRBJ2-1; 14 positions agree with TRBD2. There are 18 residues in the CDR3. CDR1 is LNHDA and CDR2 is SQIVND in the germline V gene (reference sequence). This CDR3 is CASSVPGLAGVFYSEQFF. CDR3 sequence (DNA): TGTGCCAGTAGTGTCCCGGGACTAGCGGGAGTGTTCTACAGTGAGCAGTTCTTC.

The chain is built from TRBV20-1 and TRBJ1-2; no reliable D call. V was shortened by 0 bases and J by 3 bases, with 11 bases between the two germline ends. CDR3 size: 14 residues. Germline CDR1 DFQATT, CDR2 SNEGSKA (reference sequence). The CDR3 coding sequence is TGCAGTGCTAGAGATGCGCTAGCAGACTATGGCTACACCTTC. It yields the protein CSARDALADYGYTF.

The chain carries TRBV7-9 and TRBJ2-7; 7 bases map to TRBD1. The trim removed 3 bases at V and 6 bases at J, leaving 11 bases unmatched. The CDR3 has 15 residues. Germline V gives CDR1 SEHNR, CDR2 FQNEAQ (reference sequence). The CDR3 DNA reads TGTGCCAGCAGCTTGTCGACCGGACAGGACATCGAGCAGTACTTC. Translation gives CASSLSTGQDIEQYF.